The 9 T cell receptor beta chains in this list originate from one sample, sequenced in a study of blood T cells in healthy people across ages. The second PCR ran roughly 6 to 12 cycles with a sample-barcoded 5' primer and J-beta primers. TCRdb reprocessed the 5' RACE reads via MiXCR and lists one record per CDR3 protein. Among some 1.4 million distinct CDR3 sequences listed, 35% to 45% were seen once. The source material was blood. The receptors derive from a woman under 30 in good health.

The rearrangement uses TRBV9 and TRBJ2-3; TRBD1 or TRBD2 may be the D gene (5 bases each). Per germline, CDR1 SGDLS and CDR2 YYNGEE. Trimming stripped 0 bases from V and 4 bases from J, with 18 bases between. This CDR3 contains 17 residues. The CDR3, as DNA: TGTGCCAGCAGCGTAGCCTCCAGGGCGGGTGCGTCAGATACGCAGTATTTT. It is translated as CASSVASRAGASDTQYF.

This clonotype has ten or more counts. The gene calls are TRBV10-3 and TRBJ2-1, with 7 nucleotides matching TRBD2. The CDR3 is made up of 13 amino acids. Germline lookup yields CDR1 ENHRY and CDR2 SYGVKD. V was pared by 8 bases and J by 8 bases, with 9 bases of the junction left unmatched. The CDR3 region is CAIGGGVGDEQFF. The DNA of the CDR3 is TGTGCCATCGGGGGAGGGGTAGGCGATGAGCAGTTCTTC.

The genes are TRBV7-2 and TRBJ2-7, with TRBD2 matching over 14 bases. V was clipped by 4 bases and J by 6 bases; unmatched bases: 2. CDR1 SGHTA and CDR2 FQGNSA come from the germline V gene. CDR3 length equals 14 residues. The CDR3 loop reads CASSSGTSGSEQYF. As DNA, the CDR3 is TGTGCCAGCAGCTCCGGGACTAGCGGGAGCGAGCAGTACTTC.

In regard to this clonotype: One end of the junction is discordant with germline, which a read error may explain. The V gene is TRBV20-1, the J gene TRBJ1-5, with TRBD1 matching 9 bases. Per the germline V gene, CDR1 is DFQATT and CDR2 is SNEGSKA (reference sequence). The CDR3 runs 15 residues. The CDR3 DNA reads TGCGGTGCTGAAACCGGGACAGGGCGGAATCAGCCCCAGCATTTT. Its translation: CGAETGTGRNQPQHF.

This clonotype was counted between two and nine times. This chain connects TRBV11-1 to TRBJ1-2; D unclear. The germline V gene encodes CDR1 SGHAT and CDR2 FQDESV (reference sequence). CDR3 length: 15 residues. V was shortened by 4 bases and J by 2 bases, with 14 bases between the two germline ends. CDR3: CASSSAEILNYGYTF. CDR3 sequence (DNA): TGTGCCAGCAGCTCCGCCGAGATTTTGAACTATGGCTACACCTTC.

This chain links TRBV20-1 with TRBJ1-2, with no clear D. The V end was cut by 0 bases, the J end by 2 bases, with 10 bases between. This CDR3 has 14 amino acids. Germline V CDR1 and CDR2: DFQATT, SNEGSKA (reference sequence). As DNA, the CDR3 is TGCAGTGCTAGAGATTCGGCTATGAACTATGGCTACACCTTC. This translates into CSARDSAMNYGYTF.

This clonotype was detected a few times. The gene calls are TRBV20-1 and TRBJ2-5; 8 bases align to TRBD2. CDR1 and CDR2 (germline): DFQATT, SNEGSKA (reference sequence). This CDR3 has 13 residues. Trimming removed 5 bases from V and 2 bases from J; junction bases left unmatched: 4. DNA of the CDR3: TGCAGTGCTGGGGCGGGGGGACAAGAGACCCAGTACTTC. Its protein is CSAGAGGQETQYF.

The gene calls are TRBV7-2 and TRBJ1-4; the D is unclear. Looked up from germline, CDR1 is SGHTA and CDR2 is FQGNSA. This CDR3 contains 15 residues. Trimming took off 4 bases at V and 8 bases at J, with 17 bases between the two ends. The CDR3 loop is CASSSTATHWEKLFF. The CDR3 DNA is TGTGCCAGCAGCTCAACAGCTACTCATTGGGAAAAACTGTTTTTT.

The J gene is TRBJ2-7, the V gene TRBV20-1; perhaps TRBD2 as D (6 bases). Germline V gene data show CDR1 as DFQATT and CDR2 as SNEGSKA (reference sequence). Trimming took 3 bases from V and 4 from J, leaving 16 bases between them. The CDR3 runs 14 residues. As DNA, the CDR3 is TGCAGTGCTAGCCCGACGGGGGACGGATACGAGCAGTACTTC. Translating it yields CSASPTGDGYEQYF.